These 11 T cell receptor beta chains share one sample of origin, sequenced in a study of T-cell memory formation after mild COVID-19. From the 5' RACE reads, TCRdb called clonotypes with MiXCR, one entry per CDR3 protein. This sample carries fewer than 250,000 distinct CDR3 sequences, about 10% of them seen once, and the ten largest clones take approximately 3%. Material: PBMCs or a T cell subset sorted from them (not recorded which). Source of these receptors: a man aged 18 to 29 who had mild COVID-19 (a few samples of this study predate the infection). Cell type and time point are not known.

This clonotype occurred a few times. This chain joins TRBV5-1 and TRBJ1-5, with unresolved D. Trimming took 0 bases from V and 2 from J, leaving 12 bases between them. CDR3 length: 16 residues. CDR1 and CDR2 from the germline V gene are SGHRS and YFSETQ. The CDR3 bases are TGCGCCAGCAGCTTGGGGATCTCTGGGGGCAATCAGCCCCAGCATTTT. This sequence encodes CASSLGISGGNQPQHF.

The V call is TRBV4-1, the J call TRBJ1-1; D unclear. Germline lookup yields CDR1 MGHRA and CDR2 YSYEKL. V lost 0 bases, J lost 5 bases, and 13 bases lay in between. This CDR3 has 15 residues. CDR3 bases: TGCGCCAGCAGCCAAGAAGTTCCGTCTGGAACTGAAGCTTTCTTT. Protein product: CASSQEVPSGTEAFF.

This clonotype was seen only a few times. As DNA, the CDR3 is TGCAGTGCTAGAAGGGATCCAGCGAACACTGAAGCTTTCTTT. It specifies CSARRDPANTEAFF. The chain joins TRBV20-1 to TRBJ1-1; no reliable D call. The CDR3 length is 14 residues. V was pared by 2 bases and J by 1 base, with 11 bases between. Looked up from germline, CDR1 is DFQATT and CDR2 is SNEGSKA (reference sequence).

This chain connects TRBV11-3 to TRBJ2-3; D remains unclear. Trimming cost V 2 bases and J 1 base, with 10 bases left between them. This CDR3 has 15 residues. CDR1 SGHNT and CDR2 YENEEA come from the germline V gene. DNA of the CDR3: TGTGCCAGCAGCTTAAACAGCGTGGGCACAGATACGCAGTATTTT. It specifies CASSLNSVGTDTQYF. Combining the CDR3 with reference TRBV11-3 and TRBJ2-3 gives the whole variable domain EAGVVQSPRYKIIEKKQPVAFWCNPISGHNTLYWYLQNLGQGPELLIRYENEEAVDDSQLPKDRFSAERLKGVDSTLKIQPAELGDSAVYLCASSLNSVGTDTQYFGPGTRLTVL.

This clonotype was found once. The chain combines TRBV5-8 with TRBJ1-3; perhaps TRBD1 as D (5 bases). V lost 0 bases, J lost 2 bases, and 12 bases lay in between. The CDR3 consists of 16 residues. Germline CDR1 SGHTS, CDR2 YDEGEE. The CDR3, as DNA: TGTGCCAGCAGCTTGGTTGGGGGATCTACTGGAAACACCATATATTTT. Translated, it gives CASSLVGGSTGNTIYF.

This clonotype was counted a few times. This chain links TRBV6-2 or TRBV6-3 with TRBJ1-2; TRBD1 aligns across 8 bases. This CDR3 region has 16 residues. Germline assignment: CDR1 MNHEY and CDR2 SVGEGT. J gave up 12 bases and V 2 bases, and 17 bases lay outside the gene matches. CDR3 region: CASSYGGSRGRRSDTF. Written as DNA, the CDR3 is TGTGCCAGCAGTTACGGAGGTTCCAGGGGGCGGCGTTCGGACACCTTC.

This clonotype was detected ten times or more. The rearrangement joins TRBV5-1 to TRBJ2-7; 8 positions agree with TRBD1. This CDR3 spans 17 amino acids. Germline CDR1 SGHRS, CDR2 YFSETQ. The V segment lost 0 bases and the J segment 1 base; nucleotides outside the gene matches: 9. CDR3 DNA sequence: TGCGCCAGCAGCTTGGTTTCCGGCAGGGGGCCATCCTACGAGCAGTACTTC. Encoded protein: CASSLVSGRGPSYEQYF.

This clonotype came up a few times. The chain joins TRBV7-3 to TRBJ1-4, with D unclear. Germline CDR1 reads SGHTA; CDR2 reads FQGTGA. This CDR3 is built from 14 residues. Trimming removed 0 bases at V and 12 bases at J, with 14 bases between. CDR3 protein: CASSLTSGGSELFF. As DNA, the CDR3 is TGTGCCAGCAGCTTAACTTCGGGAGGGAGTGAACTGTTTTTT. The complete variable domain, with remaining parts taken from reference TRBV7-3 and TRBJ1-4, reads GAGVSQTPSNKVTEKGKYVELRCDPISGHTALYWYRQSLGQGPEFLIYFQGTGAADDSGLPNDRFFAVRPEGSVSTLKIQRTERGDSAVYLCASSLTSGGSELFFGSGTQLSVL.

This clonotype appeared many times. The CDR3 spells CASSPGTSTAVKTQYF. DNA of the CDR3: TGCGCCAGCAGCCCAGGGACTTCGACCGCGGTGAAGACCCAGTACTTC. The rearrangement joins TRBV5-1 to TRBJ2-5, with D maybe TRBD2 (6 bases). The germline CDR1 and CDR2 sequences are SGHRS and YFSETQ. The CDR3 spans 16 residues. Trimming stripped 4 bases from V and 6 bases from J, with 22 bases between.

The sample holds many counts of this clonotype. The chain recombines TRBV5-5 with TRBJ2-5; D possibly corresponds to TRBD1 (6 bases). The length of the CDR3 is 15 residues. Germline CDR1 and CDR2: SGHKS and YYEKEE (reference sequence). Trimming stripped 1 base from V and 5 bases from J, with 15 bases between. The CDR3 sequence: CASSLSAGAWETQYF. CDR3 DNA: TGTGCCAGCAGCTTGTCGGCAGGGGCTTGGGAGACCCAGTACTTC.

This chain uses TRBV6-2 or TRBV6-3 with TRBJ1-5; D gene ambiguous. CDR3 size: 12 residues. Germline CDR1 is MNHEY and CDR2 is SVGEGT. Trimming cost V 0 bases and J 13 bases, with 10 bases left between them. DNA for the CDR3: TGTGCCAGCAGTTACTCTAGGAATTTACAGCATTTT. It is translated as CASSYSRNLQHF.